Described below is a single TCR beta chain sequence and its context. Sequencing used immunoSEQ multiplex PCR; TCRdb keeps in-frame clones, though not all of them. This sample has 380,000 or so clones, with about 86% found just once. From germline, CDR1 is MNHNY and CDR2 SVGAGI (reference sequence). V was pared by 6 bases and J by 1 base, with 9 bases between. The CDR3 is 13 amino acids. The data stem from a study of blood T cell repertoires in COVID-19. Overall study context: Material from acute and convalescent COVID-19 was sourced from the United States, Italy and Spain.

Sequencing used peripheral blood. The TCR originated in a woman aged 60-70 years with COVID-19, enrolled during active disease. The chain uses TRBV6-6 and TRBJ2-5; D not resolved. The CDR3 DNA reads as TGTGCCAGCAGACCGACTGGCCAAGAGACCCAGTACTTC. Its protein product is CASRPTGQETQYF.